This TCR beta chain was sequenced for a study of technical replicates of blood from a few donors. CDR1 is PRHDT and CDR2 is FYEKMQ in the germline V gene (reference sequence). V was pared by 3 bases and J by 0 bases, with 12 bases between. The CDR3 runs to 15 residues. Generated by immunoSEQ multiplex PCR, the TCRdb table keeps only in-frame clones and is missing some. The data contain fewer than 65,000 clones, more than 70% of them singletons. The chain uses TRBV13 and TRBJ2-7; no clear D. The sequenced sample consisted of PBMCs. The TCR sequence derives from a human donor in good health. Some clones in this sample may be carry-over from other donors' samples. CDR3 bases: TGTGCCAGCAGCTTCTGGCAGGCAAGCTCCTACGAGCAGTACTTC. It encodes CASSFWQASSYEQYF.